This T cell receptor (beta chain) was recovered during a study of blood T cells in healthy people across ages (dated by TCRdb to about 2015). A note on the overall study: In model experiments, template switching captured about one uniquely barcoded TCR beta cDNA molecule for every two T cells. The donors were split into four age groups: young (average around 15 years), middle-aged (roughly 39), aged (roughly 60) and long-lived (approximately 89). To avoid experimental bias, donors of different ages were distributed randomly across sequencing lanes. Using deep sequencing normalized with unique cDNA molecular identifiers, the study measured how TCR beta repertoire diversity changes with age. Using the same blood draw, the study looked at two additional independent replicas of 1 million unique cDNA reads for two donors, one aged 18 to 30 and the other aged 80 or older. The paper as a whole reports these results and caveats: The percentage of naive T cells measured by flow cytometry correlated strongly with observed TCR beta diversity. Estimates of total diversity based on one million sequenced T cells were regarded as lower bounds and as underestimates. Since profiling was done on bulk unsorted PBMCs, naive and antigen-experienced compartments could not be conclusively compared. Because the CMV infection status of the donors was unknown, age-related changes in expanded clonotypes may potentially have been confounded. The long-lived group showed more naive CD4+ T cells, fewer expanded clones and increased TCR diversity than the aged group, suggesting age selection. As age increased, observed TCR beta diversity per million T cells dropped in a roughly linear way, and a significant reduction was already evident by age about 40.

Preparation of the library involved 5' RACE. The listed sequencing device is Illumina HiSeq 2500. A second roughly 7 to 12 cycle PCR used a sample-barcoded 5' primer and a J-beta primer mix. A template-switch 5' adaptor carrying 12 random nucleotides introduced a unique molecular identifier onto each TCR beta cDNA molecule. At least 3 million CDR3-containing paired-end reads were obtained from each sample. The Mint cDNA synthesis kit, primed by a TRBC-specific oligonucleotide, was used to synthesize first-strand cDNA from all RNA. Following uracil-DNA glycosylase treatment, all cDNA underwent a first 18-cycle PCR with the universal primers M1SS and BC2_uni_R. The authors' pipeline ran thus. For normalization, 1 million high-quality reads were randomly selected from each sample, with every read carrying a distinct molecular identifier. Instead of being binned into consensus sequences, reads with shared molecular identifiers were discarded. MiTCR, run with a Q25 quality threshold and the strictest error-elimination algorithm, handled CDR3 identification, clonotype clustering and error correction. Lower-bound total TCR beta diversity was estimated with a nonparametric unseen species model using Euler transformation. TCRdb cleaned the public reads at Q25 with fastp, built clones with MiXCR and kept in-frame beta chains. Rows matching on CDR3 protein sequence are summarized as one entry with the most common DNA and genes. The V and J calls and clone size are TCRdb's, not the authors'. The sample table shows 850,000 to 1,100,000 distinct CDR3 sequences, and 35% to 40% are seen once. The ten biggest clones cover around 13% of the sample.

Turning to this clonotype: This receptor's antigen is unknown. No clone much larger than this one lies a single base away; base qualities are absent.

In the germline V gene, CDR1 corresponds to SNHLY and CDR2 to FYNNEI. Counted from cysteine to phenylalanine, this CDR3 has 13 amino acids. The CDR3 DNA has 39 bases and is translated from base 1. After removal of 7 bases from V and 6 bases from J, the junction retains 3 bases not matched to a gene. Donors were under 40 systemically healthy Caucasian individuals from Russia aged roughly 6 to 90 years. Roughly 11 milliliters of peripheral blood were drawn from each donor into EDTA-treated Vacutainer tubes. PBMCs were isolated by Ficoll-Paque density-gradient centrifugation, with at least 7 million obtained per sample. Trizol reagent was used to extract total RNA from the PBMCs, yielding at least 5.5 micrograms per sample. For every donor, an aliquot of PBMCs went through flow cytometry to measure the percentages of naive CD45RAhigh/CD27high T cells.

Sequencing was done on a sample of blood. The sequence came from a man in his late teens or twenties in good health. This sequence uses TRBV2 and TRBJ2-3; TRBD2 agrees with 11 junctional bases. The CDR3 region has the sequence CASMASGGDTQYF. The nucleotides are TGTGCCAGCATGGCTAGCGGGGGGGATACGCAGTATTTT.